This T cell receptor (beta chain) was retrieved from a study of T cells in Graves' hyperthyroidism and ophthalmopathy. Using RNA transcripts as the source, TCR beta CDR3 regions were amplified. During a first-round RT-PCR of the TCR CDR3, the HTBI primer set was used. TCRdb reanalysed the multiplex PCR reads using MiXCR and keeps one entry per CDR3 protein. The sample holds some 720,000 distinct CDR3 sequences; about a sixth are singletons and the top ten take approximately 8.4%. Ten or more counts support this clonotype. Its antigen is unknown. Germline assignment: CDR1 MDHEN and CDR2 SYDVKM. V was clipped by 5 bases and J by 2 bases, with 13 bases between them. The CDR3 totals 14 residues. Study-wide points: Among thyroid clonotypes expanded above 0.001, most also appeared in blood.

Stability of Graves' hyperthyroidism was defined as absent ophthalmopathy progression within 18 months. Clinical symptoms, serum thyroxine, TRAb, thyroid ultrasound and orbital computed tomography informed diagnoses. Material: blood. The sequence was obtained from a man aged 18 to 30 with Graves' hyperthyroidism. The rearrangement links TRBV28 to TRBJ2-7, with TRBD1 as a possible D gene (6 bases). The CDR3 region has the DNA TGTGCCAGCAGTGACCTACAGGGCACCTACGAGCAGTACTTC. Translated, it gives CASSDLQGTYEQYF.